The T cell receptor (beta chain) under discussion was sequenced for a study of shared clonotypes between healthy human individuals. Turning to the study itself: Aged 18 to 49, the donors were a couple of women and a few men.

This clone was observed once. Assay used: immunoSEQ multiplex PCR; TCRdb lists only in-frame clones, some missing. In the table there are under 600,000 clones, roughly 97% of which are singletons. In germline, CDR1 is MNHNY, CDR2 SVGAGI (reference sequence). Trimming took 2 bases from V and 0 from J, leaving 9 bases between them. The CDR3 covers 15 residues. The chain has TRBV6-6 and TRBJ2-3; D gene ambiguous. Sequenced: naive CD4+ T cells sorted from blood. Subset in this sample: CD45RA+ positively selected. This clonotype was sampled from a woman aged 30 to 39 in good health. The CDR3 reads CASSYGGVSTDTQYF. Here the CDR3 DNA reads TGTGCCAGCAGTTACGGTGGAGTGAGCACAGATACGCAGTATTTT.